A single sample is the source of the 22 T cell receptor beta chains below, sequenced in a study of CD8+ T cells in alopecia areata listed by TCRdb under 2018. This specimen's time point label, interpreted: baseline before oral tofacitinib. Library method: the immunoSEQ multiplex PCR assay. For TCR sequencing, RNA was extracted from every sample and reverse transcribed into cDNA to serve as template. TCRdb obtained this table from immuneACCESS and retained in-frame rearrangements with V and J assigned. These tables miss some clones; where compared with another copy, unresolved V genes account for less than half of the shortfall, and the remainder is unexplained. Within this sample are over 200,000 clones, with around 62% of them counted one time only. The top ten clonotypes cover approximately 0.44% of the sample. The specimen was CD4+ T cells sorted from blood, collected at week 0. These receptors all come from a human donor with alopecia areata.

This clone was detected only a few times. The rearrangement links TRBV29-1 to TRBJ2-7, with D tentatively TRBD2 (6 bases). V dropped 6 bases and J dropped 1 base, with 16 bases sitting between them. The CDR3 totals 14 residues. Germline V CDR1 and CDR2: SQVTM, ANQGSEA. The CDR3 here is CSVRRTMPSYEQYF. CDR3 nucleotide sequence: TGCAGCGTCCGAAGGACTATGCCATCCTACGAGCAGTACTTC.

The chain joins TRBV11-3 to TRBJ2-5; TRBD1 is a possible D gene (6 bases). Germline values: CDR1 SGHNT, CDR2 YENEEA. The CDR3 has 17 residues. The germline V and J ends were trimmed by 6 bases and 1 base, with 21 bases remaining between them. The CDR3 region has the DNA TGTGCCAGCAGTACGAGCAGACAGGCTGGGGTCCAAGAGACCCAGTACTTC. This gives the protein CASSTSRQAGVQETQYF.

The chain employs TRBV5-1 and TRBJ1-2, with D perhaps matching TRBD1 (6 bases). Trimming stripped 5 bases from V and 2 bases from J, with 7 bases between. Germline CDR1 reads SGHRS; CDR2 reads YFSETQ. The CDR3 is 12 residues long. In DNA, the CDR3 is TGCGCCAGCAGACAGGGCAACTATGGCTACACCTTC. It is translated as CASRQGNYGYTF. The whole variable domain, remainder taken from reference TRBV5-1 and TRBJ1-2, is KAGVTQTPRYLIKTRGQQVTLSCSPISGHRSVSWYQQTPGQGLQFLFEYFSETQRNKGNFPGRFSGRQFSNSRSEMNVSTLELGDSALYLCASRQGNYGYTFGSGTRLTVV.

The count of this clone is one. The CDR3: CSVGRQGYTEAFF. The DNA of the CDR3 is TGCAGCGTTGGGAGACAGGGTTACACTGAAGCTTTCTTT. V gene TRBV29-1 combines with J gene TRBJ1-1; 7 bases fit TRBD1. Losses at the gene ends were 4 bases for V and 3 bases for J; bases not matched to a gene: 5. The CDR3 is made up of 13 amino acids. Germline CDR1 and CDR2: SQVTM and ANQGSEA.

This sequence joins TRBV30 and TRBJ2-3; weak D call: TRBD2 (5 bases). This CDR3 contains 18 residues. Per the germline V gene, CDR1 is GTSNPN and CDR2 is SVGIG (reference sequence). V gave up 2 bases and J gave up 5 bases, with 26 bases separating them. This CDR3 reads CAWSYAALGRAVEDTQYF. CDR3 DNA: TGTGCCTGGAGTTACGCAGCGCTAGGGCGGGCGGTGGAAGATACGCAGTATTTT.

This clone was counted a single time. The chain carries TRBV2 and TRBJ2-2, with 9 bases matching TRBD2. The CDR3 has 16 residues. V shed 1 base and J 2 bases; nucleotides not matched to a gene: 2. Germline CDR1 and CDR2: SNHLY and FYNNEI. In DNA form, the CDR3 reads TGTGCCAGCAGTGAAGTAGCGGGGGCTAACACCGGGGAGCTGTTTTTT. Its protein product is CASSEVAGANTGELFF.

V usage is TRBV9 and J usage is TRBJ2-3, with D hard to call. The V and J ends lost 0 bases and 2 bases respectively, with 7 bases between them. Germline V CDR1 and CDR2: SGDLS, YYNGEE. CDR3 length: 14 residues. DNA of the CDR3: TGTGCCAGCAGCGTAGCTGGCTTCACAGATACGCAGTATTTT. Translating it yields CASSVAGFTDTQYF.

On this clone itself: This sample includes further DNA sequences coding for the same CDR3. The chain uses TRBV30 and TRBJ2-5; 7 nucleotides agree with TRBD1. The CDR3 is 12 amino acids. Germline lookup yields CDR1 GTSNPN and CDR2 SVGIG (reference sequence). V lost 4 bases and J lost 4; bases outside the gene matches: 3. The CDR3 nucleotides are TGTGCCTGGAAGGGGGCTGGAGAGACCCAGTACTTC. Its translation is CAWKGAGETQYF.

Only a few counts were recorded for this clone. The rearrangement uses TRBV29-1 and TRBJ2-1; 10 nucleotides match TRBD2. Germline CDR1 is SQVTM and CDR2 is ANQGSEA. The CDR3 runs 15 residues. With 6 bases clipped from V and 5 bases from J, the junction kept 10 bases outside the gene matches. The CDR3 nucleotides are TGCAGCGTCGCCCTACTAGCGGGAACTCACAATGAGCAGTTCTTC. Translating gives CSVALLAGTHNEQFF.

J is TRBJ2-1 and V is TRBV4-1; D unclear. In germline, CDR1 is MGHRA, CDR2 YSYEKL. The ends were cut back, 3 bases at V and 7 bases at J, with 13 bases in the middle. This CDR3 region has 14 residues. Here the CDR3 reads CASSHHGFGNEQFF. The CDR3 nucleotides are TGCGCCAGCAGCCACCACGGATTCGGGAATGAGCAGTTCTTC.

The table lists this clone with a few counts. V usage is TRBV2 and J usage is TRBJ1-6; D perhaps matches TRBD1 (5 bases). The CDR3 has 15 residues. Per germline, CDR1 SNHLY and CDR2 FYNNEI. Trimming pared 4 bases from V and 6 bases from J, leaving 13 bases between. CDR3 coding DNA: TGTGCCAGCAGTGTGTCCAGACAGCGTAATTCACCCCTCCACTTT. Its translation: CASSVSRQRNSPLHF.

This CDR3 reads CSVAADYSNQPQHF. The CDR3 bases are TGCAGCGTTGCTGCAGACTATAGCAATCAGCCCCAGCATTTT. This chain uses TRBV29-1 with TRBJ1-5; no firm D call. Germline-derived CDR1 and CDR2 are SQVTM and ANQGSEA. The CDR3 spans 14 residues. V lost 4 bases to trimming and J lost 0 bases, with 10 bases between them. The entire variable domain, with the rest obtained from reference TRBV29-1 and TRBJ1-5, is as follows: SAVISQKPSRDICQRGTSLTIQCQVDSQVTMMFWYRQQPGQSLTLIATANQGSEATYESGFVIDKFPISRPNLTFSTLTVSNMSPEDSSIYLCSVAADYSNQPQHFGDGTRLSIL.

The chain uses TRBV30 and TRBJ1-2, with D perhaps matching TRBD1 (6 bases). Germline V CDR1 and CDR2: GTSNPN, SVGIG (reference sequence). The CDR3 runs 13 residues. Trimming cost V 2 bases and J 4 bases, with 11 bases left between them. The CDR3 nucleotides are TGTGCCTGGAGTAACGACAGGTTCTATGGCTACACCTTC. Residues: CAWSNDRFYGYTF.

This chain's CDR3 is CASSLGQGGSYGYTF. CDR3 coding DNA: TGTGCCAGCAGCTTGGGTCAGGGTGGTTCCTATGGCTACACCTTC. The chain recombines TRBV7-2 with TRBJ1-2; D is possibly TRBD1 (5 bases). The CDR3 contains 15 residues. Germline CDR1 reads SGHTA; CDR2 reads FQGNSA. V lost 3 bases and J lost 4, with 15 bases in between.

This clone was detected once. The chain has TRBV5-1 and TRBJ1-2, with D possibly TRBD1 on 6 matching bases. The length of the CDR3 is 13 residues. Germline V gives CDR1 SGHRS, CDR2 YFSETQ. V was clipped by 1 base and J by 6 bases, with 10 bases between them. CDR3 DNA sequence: TGCGCCAGCAGCTTGCAGGGGACCAATGGCTACACCTTC. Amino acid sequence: CASSLQGTNGYTF.

The CDR3 bases are TGCGCCAGCAGCTCCCGCGGGACAGTCCAAATGAACACTGAAGCTTTCTTT. Residues: CASSSRGTVQMNTEAFF. The V gene is TRBV5-1, the J gene TRBJ1-1; 7 bases line up with TRBD1. There are 17 residues in the CDR3. The V segment lost 3 bases and the J segment 0 bases; nucleotides outside the gene matches: 11. Germline V CDR1 and CDR2: SGHRS, YFSETQ.

CDR3 in DNA: TGTGCCTGGAGTGTACCTGGGTTAGGTGGCTACACCTTC. It is translated as CAWSVPGLGGYTF. The V gene is TRBV30, the J gene TRBJ1-2; no definite D call. Trimming took off 0 bases at V and 7 bases at J, with 12 bases between the two ends. Germline V gene lookup returns CDR1 GTSNPN and CDR2 SVGIG (reference sequence). CDR3 size: 13 residues.

CDR3 in DNA: TGCGCCAGCAGCCAAGAGAGCAGTCGCAGAGAGACCCAGTACTTC. Its protein product is CASSQESSRRETQYF. The chain uses TRBV4-1 and TRBJ2-5; D is uncertain. This CDR3 is 15 amino acids long. Germline CDR1 and CDR2: MGHRA and YSYEKL. V gave up 0 bases and J gave up 4 bases, with 12 bases separating them.

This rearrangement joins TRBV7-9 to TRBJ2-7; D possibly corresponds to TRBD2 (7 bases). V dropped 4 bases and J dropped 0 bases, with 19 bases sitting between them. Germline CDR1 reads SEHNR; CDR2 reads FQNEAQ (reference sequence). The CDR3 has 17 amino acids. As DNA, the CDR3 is TGTGCCAGCAGCTGGGGATCAGGGAGGGGGTCCTCCTACGAGCAGTACTTC. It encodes CASSWGSGRGSSYEQYF.

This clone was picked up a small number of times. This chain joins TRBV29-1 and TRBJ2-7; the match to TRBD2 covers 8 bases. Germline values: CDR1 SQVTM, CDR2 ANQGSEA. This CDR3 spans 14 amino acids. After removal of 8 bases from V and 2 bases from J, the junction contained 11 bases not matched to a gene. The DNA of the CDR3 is TGCAGCCTCCTCGTAGCGGGACGTACCTACGAGCAGTACTTC. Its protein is CSLLVAGRTYEQYF.

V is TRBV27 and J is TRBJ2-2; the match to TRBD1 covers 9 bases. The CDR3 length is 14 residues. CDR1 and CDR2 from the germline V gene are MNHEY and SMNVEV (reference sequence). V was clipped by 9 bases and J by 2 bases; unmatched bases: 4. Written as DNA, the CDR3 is TGTGCCAGTAAGGGACAGGGAAACACCGGGGAGCTGTTTTTT. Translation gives CASKGQGNTGELFF.

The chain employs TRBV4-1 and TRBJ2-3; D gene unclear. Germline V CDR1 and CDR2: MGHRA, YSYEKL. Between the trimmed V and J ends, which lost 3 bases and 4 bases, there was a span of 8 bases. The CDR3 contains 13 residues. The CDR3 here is CASSQSPPDTQYF. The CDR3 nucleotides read TGCGCCAGCAGCCAGTCGCCACCAGATACGCAGTATTTT.